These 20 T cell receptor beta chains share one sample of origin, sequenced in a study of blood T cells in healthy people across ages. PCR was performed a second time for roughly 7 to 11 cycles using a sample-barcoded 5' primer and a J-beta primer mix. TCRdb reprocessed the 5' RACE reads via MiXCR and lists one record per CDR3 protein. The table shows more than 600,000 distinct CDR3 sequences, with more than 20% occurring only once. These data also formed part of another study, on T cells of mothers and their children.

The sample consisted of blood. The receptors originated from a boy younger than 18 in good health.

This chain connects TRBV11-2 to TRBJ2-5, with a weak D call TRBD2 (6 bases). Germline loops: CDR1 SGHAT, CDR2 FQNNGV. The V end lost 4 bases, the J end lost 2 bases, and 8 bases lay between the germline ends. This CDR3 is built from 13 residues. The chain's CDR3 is CASSSAGQETQYF. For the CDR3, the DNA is TGTGCCAGCAGCTCCGCGGGGCAAGAGACCCAGTACTTC. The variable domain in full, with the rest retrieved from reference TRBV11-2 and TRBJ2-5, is EAGVAQSPRYKIIEKRQSVAFWCNPISGHATLYWYQQILGQGPKLLIQFQNNGVVDDSQLPKDRFSAERLKGVDSTLKIQPAKLEDSAVYLCASSSAGQETQYFGPGTRLLVL.

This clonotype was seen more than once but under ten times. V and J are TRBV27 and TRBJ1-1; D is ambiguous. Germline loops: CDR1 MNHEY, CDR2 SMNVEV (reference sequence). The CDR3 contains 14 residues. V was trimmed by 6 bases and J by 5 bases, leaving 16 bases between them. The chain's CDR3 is CASRMTNMDTEAFF. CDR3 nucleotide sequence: TGTGCCAGCAGAATGACCAATATGGATACTGAAGCTTTCTTT.

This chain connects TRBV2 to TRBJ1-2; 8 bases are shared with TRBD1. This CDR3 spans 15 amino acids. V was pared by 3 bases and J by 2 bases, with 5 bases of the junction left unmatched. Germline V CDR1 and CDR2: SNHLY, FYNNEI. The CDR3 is CASSDGTGANYGYTF. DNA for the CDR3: TGTGCCAGCAGTGATGGGACAGGAGCCAACTATGGCTACACCTTC. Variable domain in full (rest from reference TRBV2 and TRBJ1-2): EPEVTQTPSHQVTQMGQEVILRCVPISNHLYFYWYRQILGQKVEFLVSFYNNEISEKSEIFDDQFSVERPDGSNFTLKIRSTKLEDSAMYFCASSDGTGANYGYTFGSGTRLTVV.

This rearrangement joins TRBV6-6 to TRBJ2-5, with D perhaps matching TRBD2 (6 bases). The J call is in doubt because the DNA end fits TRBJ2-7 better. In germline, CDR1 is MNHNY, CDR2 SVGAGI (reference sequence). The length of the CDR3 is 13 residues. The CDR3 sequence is CASTQGGVYEQYF. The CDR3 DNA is TGTGCCAGCACCCAAGGCGGGGTTTACGAGCAGTACTTC.

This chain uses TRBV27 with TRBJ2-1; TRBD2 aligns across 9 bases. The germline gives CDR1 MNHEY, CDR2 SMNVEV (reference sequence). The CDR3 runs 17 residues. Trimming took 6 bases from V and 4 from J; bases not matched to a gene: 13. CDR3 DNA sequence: TGTGCCAGCAGCCAACTCTGGGGACTAGCAGCTTACAATGAGCAGTTCTTC. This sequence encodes CASSQLWGLAAYNEQFF.

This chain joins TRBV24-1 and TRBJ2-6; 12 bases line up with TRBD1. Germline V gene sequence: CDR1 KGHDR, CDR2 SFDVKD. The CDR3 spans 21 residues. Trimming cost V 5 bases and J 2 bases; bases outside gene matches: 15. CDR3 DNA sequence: TGTGCCACCAGTGGTTCGAGGACTCCGGGACAGGGGGCCCCTGGGGCCAACGTCCTGACTTTC. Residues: CATSGSRTPGQGAPGANVLTF.

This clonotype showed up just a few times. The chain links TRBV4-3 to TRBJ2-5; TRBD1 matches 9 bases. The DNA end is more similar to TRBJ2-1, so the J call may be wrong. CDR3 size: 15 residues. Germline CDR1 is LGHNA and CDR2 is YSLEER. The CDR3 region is CASSQDGTGTNEQFF. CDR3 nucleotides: TGCGCCAGCAGCCAAGACGGGACAGGGACCAATGAGCAGTTCTTC.

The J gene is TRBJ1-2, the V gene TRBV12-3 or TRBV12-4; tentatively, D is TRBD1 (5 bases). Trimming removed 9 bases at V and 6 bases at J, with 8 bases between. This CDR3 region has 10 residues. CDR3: CARLGDGYTF. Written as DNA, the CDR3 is TGTGCCAGGTTGGGGGATGGCTACACCTTC.

For the CDR3, the DNA is TGTGCCAGCAGCTTGTATACGGGAGAATCACAAGAGACCCAGTACTTC. Translated, it gives CASSLYTGESQETQYF. The V call is TRBV5-6, the J call TRBJ2-5; TRBD2 might be the D (6 bases). This CDR3 contains 16 residues. Per the germline V gene, CDR1 is SGHDT and CDR2 is YYEEEE. Trimming took off 1 base at V and 2 bases at J, with 15 bases between the two ends. Looking up the rest from reference TRBV5-6 and TRBJ2-5 gives the full variable domain: DAGVTQSPTHLIKTRGQQVTLRCSPKSGHDTVSWYQQALGQGPQFIFQYYEEEERQRGNFPDRFSGHQFPNYSSELNVNALLLGDSALYLCASSLYTGESQETQYFGPGTRLLVL.

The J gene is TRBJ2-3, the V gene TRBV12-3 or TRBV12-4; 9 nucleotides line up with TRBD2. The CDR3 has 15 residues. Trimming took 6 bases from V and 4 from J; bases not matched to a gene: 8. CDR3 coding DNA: TGTGCCAGCAGGGATAGCGGGAGAAGGCCAGATACGCAGTATTTT. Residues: CASRDSGRRPDTQYF.

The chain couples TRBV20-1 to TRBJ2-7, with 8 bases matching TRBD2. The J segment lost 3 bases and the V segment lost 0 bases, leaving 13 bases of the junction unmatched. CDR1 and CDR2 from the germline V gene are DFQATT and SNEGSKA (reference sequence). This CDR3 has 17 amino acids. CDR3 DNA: TGCAGTGCTAGAGATCAAGGGTCCGCGGGAGGCTACTACGAGCAGTACTTC. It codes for CSARDQGSAGGYYEQYF.

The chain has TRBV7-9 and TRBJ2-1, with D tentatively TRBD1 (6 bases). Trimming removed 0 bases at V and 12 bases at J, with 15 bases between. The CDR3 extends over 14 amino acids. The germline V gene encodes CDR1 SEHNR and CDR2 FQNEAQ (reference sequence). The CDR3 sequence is CASSLALDSEVQFF. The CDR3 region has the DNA TGTGCCAGCAGCTTAGCCCTGGACAGTGAAGTGCAGTTCTTC.

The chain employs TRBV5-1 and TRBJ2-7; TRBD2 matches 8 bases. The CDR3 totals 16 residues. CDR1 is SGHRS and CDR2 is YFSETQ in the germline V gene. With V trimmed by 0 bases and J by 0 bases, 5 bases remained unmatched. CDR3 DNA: TGCGCCAGCAGCTTGGCCGGGAGCGGGAGCTCCTACGAGCAGTACTTC. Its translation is CASSLAGSGSSYEQYF. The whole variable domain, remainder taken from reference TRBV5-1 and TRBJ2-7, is KAGVTQTPRYLIKTRGQQVTLSCSPISGHRSVSWYQQTPGQGLQFLFEYFSETQRNKGNFPGRFSGRQFSNSRSEMNVSTLELGDSALYLCASSLAGSGSSYEQYFGPGTRLTVT.

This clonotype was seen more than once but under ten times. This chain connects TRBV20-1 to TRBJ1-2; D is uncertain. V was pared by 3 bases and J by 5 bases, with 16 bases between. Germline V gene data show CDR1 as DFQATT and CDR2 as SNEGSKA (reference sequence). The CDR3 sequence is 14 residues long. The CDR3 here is CSASLSVRGYGYTF. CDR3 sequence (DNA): TGCAGTGCTAGCCTTTCGGTCAGAGGGTATGGCTACACCTTC.

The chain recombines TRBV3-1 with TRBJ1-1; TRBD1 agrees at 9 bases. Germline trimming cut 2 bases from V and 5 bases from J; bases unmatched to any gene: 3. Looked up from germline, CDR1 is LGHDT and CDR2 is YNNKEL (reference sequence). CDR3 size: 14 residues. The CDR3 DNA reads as TGTGCCAGCAGCCAAAGGACAGGGGTTACTGAAGCTTTCTTT. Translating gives CASSQRTGVTEAFF.

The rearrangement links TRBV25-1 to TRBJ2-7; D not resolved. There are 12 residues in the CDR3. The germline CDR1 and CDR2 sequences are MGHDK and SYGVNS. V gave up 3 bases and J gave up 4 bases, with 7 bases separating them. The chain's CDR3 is CASSDDRYEQYF. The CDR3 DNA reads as TGTGCCAGCAGTGACGACCGTTACGAGCAGTACTTC.

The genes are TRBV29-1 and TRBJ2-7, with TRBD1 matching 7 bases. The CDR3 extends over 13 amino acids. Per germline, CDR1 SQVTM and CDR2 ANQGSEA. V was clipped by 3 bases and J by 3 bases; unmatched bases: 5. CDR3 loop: CSVETTGRYEQYF. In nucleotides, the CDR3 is TGCAGCGTTGAGACGACAGGGCGCTACGAGCAGTACTTC.

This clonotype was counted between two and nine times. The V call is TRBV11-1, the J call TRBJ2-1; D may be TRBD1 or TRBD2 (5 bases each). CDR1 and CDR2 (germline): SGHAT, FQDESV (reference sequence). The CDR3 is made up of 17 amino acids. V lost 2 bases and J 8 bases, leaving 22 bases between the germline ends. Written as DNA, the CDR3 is TGTGCCAGCAGCTTATATATTGAGGGGACCTCGGAGTATGAGCAGTTCTTC. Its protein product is CASSLYIEGTSEYEQFF. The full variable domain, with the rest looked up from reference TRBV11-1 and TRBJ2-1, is EAEVAQSPRYKITEKSQAVAFWCDPISGHATLYWYRQILGQGPELLVQFQDESVVDDSQLPKDRFSAERLKGVDSTLKIQPAELGDSAMYLCASSLYIEGTSEYEQFFGPGTRLTVL.

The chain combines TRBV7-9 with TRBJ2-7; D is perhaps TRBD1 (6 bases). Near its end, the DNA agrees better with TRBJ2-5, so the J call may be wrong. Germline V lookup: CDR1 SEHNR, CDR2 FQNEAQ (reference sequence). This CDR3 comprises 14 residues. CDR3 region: CASTLGAPLETQYF. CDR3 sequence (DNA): TGTGCCAGCACCTTGGGGGCACCCCTGGAGACCCAGTACTTC.

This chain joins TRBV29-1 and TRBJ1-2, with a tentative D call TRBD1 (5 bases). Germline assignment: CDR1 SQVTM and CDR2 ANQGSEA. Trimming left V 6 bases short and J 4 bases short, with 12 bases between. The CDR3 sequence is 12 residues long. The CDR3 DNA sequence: TGCAGCGTAGAAACCGGGGCCTATGGCTACACCTTC. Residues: CSVETGAYGYTF.